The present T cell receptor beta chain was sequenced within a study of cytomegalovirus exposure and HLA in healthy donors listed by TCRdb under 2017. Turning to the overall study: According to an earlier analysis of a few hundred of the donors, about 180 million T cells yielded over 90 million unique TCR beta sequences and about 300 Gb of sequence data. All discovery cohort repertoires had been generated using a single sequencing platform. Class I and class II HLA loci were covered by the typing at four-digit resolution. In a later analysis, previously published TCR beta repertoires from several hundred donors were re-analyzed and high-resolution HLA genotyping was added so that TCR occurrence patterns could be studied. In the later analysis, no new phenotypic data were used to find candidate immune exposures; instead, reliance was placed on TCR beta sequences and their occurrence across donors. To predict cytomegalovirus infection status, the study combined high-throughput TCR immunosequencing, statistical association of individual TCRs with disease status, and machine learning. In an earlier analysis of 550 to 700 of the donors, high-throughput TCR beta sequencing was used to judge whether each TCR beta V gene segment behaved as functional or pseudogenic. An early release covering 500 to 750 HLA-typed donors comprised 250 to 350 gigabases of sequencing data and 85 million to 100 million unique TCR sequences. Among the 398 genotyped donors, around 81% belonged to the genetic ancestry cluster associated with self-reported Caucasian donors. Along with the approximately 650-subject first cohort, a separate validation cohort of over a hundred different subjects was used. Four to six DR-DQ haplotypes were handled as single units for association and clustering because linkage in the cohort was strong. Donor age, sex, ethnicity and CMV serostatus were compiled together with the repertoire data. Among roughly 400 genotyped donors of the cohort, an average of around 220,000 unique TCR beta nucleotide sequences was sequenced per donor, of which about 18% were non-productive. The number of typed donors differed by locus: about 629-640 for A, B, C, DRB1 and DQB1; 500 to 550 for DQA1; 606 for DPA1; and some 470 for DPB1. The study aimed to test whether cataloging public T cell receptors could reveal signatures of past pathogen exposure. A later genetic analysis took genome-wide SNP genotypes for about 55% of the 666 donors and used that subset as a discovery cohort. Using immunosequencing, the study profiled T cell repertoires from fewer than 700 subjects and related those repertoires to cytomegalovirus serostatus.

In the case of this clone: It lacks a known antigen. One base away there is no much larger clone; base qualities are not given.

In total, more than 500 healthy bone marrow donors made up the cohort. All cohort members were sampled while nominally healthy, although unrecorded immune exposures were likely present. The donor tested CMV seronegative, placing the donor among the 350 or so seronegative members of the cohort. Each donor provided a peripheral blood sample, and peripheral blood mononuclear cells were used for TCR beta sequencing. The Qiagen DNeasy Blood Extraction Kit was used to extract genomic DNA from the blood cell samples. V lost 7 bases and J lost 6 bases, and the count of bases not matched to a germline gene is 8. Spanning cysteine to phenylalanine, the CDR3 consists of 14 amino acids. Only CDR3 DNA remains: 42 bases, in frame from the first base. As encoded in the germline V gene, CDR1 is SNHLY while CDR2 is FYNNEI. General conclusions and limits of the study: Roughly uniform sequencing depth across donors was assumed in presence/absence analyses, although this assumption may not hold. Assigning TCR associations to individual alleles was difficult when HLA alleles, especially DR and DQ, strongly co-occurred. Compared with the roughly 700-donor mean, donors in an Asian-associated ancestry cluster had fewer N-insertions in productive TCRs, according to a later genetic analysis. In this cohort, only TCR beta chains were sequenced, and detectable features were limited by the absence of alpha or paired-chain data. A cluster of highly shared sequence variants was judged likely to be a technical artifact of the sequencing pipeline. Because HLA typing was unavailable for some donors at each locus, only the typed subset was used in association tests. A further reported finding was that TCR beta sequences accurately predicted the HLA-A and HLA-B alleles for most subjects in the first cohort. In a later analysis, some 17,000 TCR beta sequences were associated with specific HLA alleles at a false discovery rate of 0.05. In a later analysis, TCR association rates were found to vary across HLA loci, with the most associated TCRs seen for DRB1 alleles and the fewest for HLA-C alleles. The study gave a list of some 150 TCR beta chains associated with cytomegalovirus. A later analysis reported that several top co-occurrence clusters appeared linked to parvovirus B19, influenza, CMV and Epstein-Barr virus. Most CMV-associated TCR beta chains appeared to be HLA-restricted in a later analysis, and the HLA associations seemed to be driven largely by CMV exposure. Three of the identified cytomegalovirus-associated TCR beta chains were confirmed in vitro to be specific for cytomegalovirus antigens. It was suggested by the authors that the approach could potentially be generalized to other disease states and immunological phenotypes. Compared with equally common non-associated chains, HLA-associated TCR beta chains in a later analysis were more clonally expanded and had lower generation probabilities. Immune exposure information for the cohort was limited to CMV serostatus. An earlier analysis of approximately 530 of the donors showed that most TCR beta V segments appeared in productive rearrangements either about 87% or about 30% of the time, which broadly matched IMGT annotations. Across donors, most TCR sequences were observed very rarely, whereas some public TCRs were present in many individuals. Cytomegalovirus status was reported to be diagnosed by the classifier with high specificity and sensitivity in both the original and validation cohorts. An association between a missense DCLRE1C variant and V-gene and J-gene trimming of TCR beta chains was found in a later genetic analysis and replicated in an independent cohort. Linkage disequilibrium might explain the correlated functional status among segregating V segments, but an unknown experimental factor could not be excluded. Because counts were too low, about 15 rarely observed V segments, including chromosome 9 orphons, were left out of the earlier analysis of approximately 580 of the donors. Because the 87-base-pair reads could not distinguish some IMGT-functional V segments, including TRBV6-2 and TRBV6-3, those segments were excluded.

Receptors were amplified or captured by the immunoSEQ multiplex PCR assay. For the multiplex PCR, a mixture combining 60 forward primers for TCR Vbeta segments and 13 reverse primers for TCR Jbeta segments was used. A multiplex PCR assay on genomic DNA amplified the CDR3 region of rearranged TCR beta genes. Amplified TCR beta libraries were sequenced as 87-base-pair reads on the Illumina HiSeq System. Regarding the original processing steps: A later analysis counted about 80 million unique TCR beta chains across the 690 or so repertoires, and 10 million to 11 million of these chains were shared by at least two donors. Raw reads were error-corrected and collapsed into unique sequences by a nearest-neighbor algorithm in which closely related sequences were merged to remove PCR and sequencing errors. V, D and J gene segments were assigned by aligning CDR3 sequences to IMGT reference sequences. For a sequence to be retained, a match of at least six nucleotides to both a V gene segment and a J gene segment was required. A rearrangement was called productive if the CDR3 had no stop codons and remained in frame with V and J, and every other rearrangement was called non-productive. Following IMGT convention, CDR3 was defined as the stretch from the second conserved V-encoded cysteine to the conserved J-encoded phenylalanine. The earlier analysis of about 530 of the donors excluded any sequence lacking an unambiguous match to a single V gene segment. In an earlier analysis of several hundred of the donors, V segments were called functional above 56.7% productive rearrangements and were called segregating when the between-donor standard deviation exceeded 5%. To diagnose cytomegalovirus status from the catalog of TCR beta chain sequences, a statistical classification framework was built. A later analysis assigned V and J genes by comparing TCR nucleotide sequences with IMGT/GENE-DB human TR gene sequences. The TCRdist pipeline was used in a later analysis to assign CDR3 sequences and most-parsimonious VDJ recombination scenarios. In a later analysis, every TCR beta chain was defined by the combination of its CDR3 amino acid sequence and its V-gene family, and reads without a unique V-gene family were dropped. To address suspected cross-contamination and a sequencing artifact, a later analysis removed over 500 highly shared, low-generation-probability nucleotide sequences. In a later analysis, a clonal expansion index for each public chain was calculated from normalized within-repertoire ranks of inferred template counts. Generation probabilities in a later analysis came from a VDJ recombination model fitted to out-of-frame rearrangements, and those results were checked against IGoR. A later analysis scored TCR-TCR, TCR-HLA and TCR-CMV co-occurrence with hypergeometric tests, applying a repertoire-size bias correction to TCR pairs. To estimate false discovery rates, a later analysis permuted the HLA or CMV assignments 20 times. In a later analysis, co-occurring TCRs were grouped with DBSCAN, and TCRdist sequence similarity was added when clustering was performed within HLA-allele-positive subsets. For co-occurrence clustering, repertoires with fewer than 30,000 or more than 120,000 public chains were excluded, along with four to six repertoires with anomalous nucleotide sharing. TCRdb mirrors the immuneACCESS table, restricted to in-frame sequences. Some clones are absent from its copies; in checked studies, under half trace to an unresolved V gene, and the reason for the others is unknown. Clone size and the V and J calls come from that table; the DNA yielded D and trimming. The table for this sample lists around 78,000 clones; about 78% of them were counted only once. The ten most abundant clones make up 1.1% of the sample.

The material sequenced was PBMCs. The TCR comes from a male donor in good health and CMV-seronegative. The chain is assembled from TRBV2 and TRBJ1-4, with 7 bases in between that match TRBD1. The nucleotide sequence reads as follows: TGTGCCAGCACGTCAGGGGGTAATTATGAAAAACTGTTTTTT. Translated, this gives CASTSGGNYEKLFF.